The sample holds a few counts of the clone carrying this TCR beta chain. This sample was taken from a study of blood T cells in healthy people across ages. Ranging in age from roughly 6 to 100, the donors were healthy Caucasian individuals from Russia. The sample, roughly 9.5 milliliters of peripheral blood, was drawn from each donor. This CDR3 is 15 amino acids long. Trimming cost V 4 bases and J 2 bases; bases outside gene matches: 4. Per the germline V gene, CDR1 is LGHDT and CDR2 is YNNKEL (reference sequence). The second PCR ran roughly 7 to 11 cycles with a sample-barcoded 5' primer and J-beta primers. Each cDNA was tagged by a template-switch adaptor containing 12 random nucleotides. Every sample returned 2.5 million or more CDR3-containing paired-end reads. MiXCR, applied by TCRdb to the 5' RACE reads, yields one record per CDR3 protein. This repertoire shows more than 650,000 distinct CDR3 sequences, 22% found once; its top ten account for approximately 20%.

The chain carries TRBV3-1 and TRBJ2-7, with 11 positions matching TRBD2. Sequencing was performed on blood. The origin of this receptor is a man between 65 and 85 years old in good health. CDR3: CASSPETSGTYEQYF. The CDR3 DNA follows: TGTGCCAGCAGCCCGGAGACTAGCGGGACCTACGAGCAGTACTTC.